This T cell receptor (beta chain) was recorded in a study of CD8+ T cells in alopecia areata. Study-wide context: Percentage of affected scalp area was the basis on which treated patients' severity was scored.

Concerning this clone: Its antigen remains unknown.

Extracted from the samples, RNA was reverse transcribed into cDNA to serve as the sequencing template. TCRdb's copy holds only in-frame clones and misses some; the assay was immunoSEQ multiplex PCR. Of 130,000 or so clones listed, about 88% were seen once; the top ten hold about 12%. V lost 6 bases and J 4 bases, leaving 7 bases between the germline ends. CDR1 and CDR2 (germline): SQVTM, ANQGSEA. The CDR3 covers 11 residues. Broader study findings: Sequencing of scalp samples also includes resident alphabeta T cells from normal skin. Affected lesional scalp, above all in alopecia totalis/universalis, was more clonal than normal scalp.

Treatment reported: oral pan-JAK inhibitor, 5-10 mg twice daily. Material: CD8+ T cells sorted from blood, obtained at week 4, from a patient treated with tofacitinib. This chain connects TRBV29-1 to TRBJ2-1; D remains ambiguous. This clonotype was sampled from a human donor with alopecia areata. CDR3 nucleotide sequence: TGCAGCGTCCTCGATTACAATGAGCAGTTCTTC. Translating it yields CSVLDYNEQFF.